The 13 T cell receptor beta chains in this list originate from one sample, sequenced in a study of T cells after yellow fever vaccination. Via MiXCR, TCRdb re-called the 5' RACE reads, giving one row per CDR3 protein. Of around 360,000 distinct CDR3 sequences in the sample, around 10% are singletons; the top ten hold around 19%. This material consisted of PBMCs, taken on the day of the first yellow fever vaccination. These receptors originate from a man younger than 30 who received the YFV17D yellow fever vaccine.

In this sample, this clonotype turned up a few times. This sequence joins TRBV5-1 and TRBJ2-3; D is undetermined. CDR1 SGHRS and CDR2 YFSETQ come from the germline V gene. The CDR3 loop spans 15 amino acids. Trimming shortened V by 0 bases and J by 2 bases, and 10 bases separated the two germline ends. CDR3 nucleotides: TGCGCCAGCAGCTTGGCTGGACGGTACACAGATACGCAGTATTTT. It translates to CASSLAGRYTDTQYF.

The table lists this clonotype with a few counts. The junction departs from the called germline gene at one end, perhaps through a read error. The rearrangement links TRBV11-2 to TRBJ2-2, with D hard to call. The CDR3 sequence is 13 residues long. The germline CDR1 and CDR2 sequences are SGHAT and FQNNGV. CDR3 coding DNA: TGTGCCAGCACCTTACTGAACACCGGGGAGCTGTTTTTT. Protein: CASTLLNTGELFF. The complete variable domain, with remaining parts taken from reference TRBV11-2 and TRBJ2-2, reads EAGVAQSPRYKIIEKRQSVAFWCNPISGHATLYWYQQILGQGPKLLIQFQNNGVVDDSQLPKDRFSAERLKGVDSTLKIQPAKLEDSAVYLCASTLLNTGELFFGEGSRLTVL.

The rearrangement uses TRBV30 and TRBJ1-2; 7 bases align to TRBD1. The CDR3 covers 13 residues. J gave up 4 bases and V 2 bases, and 4 bases lay outside the gene matches. In germline, CDR1 is GTSNPN, CDR2 SVGIG (reference sequence). This chain's CDR3 is CAWSTRGSYGYTF. CDR3 coding DNA: TGTGCCTGGAGTACCAGGGGGAGCTATGGCTACACCTTC.

This clonotype was seen at least ten times. The chain has TRBV12-3 or TRBV12-4 and TRBJ1-4; 7 bases line up with TRBD1. The CDR3 length is 16 residues. V shed 2 bases, J shed 5 bases, and the junction held 8 bases outside the gene matches. CDR3 loop: CASSLSSGGGNEKLFF. DNA for the CDR3: TGTGCCAGCAGTTTAAGCTCAGGGGGAGGGAATGAAAAACTGTTTTTT.

In its sample, this clonotype was seen many times. V is TRBV7-2 and J is TRBJ2-4; TRBD2 aligns across 7 bases. V was pared by 0 bases and J by 5 bases, with 1 base of the junction left unmatched. This CDR3 is 14 amino acids long. CDR1 is SGHTA and CDR2 is FQGNSA in the germline V gene. The CDR3 DNA sequence: TGTGCCAGCAGCTTAGCGGGGGGGGAAAACATTCAGTACTTC. Its translation is CASSLAGGENIQYF.

This clonotype has a handful of counts. This chain connects TRBV4-2 to TRBJ2-1, with 10 bases fitting TRBD2. The CDR3 consists of 14 residues. Germline lookup yields CDR1 LGHNA and CDR2 YNFKEQ. Trimming took 4 bases from V and 8 from J; bases not matched to a gene: 5. CDR3 loop: CASSLSGGLDEQFF. CDR3 nucleotides: TGTGCCAGCAGCCTTAGCGGGGGGCTCGATGAGCAGTTCTTC.

Only a few counts were recorded for this clonotype. The J gene is TRBJ2-1, the V gene TRBV7-2; the D is unclear. Trimming removed 0 bases from V and 15 bases from J, with 9 bases in between. The CDR3 runs 11 residues. Germline V CDR1 and CDR2: SGHTA, FQGNSA. This CDR3 is CASSLAVGWFF. CDR3 DNA sequence: TGTGCCAGCAGCTTAGCGGTAGGGTGGTTCTTC.

J is TRBJ2-3 and V is TRBV7-9; no clear D gene. The CDR3 runs 15 residues. Deletions cut 5 bases from V and 2 bases from J, with 14 bases between. CDR1 SEHNR and CDR2 FQNEAQ come from the germline V gene (reference sequence). The CDR3, as DNA: TGTGCCAGCAGCCTGGGGATACGTTCCACAGATACGCAGTATTTT. Protein: CASSLGIRSTDTQYF.

This clonotype was observed a few times. The rearrangement uses TRBV5-6 and TRBJ2-7; 10 bases line up with TRBD1. Germline V gene lookup returns CDR1 SGHDT and CDR2 YYEEEE. The CDR3 spans 18 residues. Germline trimming cut 2 bases from V and 3 bases from J; bases unmatched to any gene: 14. This chain's CDR3 is CASSFRFEGQGSFYEQYF. DNA of the CDR3: TGTGCCAGCAGCTTCCGTTTCGAGGGACAGGGGAGTTTCTACGAGCAGTACTTC.

This clonotype was counted only a few times. The chain couples TRBV7-9 to TRBJ2-2; D uncertain. Per the germline V gene, CDR1 is SEHNR and CDR2 is FQNEAQ (reference sequence). This CDR3 has 12 residues. Trimming removed 5 bases at V and 5 bases at J, with 6 bases between. CDR3 amino acids: CASSPVTGELFF. In DNA, the CDR3 is TGTGCCAGCAGCCCCGTAACCGGGGAGCTGTTTTTT.

The gene calls are TRBV20-1 and TRBJ2-3, with TRBD2 matching over 7 bases. The CDR3 is 14 amino acids. From germline, CDR1 is DFQATT and CDR2 SNEGSKA (reference sequence). With V trimmed by 5 bases and J by 1 base, 6 bases remained unmatched. CDR3 in DNA: TGCAGTGCTGATCCTAGCGGACGCACAGATACGCAGTATTTT. Translation: CSADPSGRTDTQYF.

This clonotype turned up a few times. V usage is TRBV13 and J usage is TRBJ1-4; D remains unclear. This CDR3 has 15 amino acids. Between the trimmed V and J ends, which lost 5 bases and 1 base, there was a span of 11 bases. The germline V gene has CDR1 PRHDT and CDR2 FYEKMQ (reference sequence). In DNA form, the CDR3 reads TGTGCCAGCAGCCTCTGGACTGAAACTAATGAAAAACTGTTTTTT. This sequence encodes CASSLWTETNEKLFF.

The rearrangement joins TRBV20-1 to TRBJ2-5; D remains unclear. The CDR3 consists of 13 residues. Germline values: CDR1 DFQATT, CDR2 SNEGSKA (reference sequence). V dropped 0 bases and J dropped 2 bases, with 7 bases sitting between them. The CDR3 nucleotides read TGCAGTGCTAGAGATTGGGCTCAAGAGACCCAGTACTTC. This codes for CSARDWAQETQYF.